The 22 T cell receptor beta chains given below trace back to one sample, sequenced in a study of T cells in Graves' hyperthyroidism and ophthalmopathy. RNA transcripts gave rise to amplified TCR beta CDR3 regions. When the TCR CDR3 underwent first-round RT-PCR, the HTBI primer set was used. MiXCR, run by TCRdb on the multiplex PCR reads, gives a single entry per CDR3 protein. The sample shows around 600,000 distinct CDR3 sequences, about a sixth of them seen only once. The source material was blood. These receptors came from a woman aged 40 to 49 with Graves' ophthalmopathy.

The genes are TRBV29-1 and TRBJ2-7; unclear D gene. CDR3 length equals 12 residues. Trimming took 2 bases from V and 2 from J, leaving 7 bases between them. Germline CDR1 is SQVTM and CDR2 is ANQGSEA. CDR3 loop: CSVETTTYEQYF. The CDR3 DNA sequence: TGCAGCGTTGAAACAACTACCTACGAGCAGTACTTC.

The table lists this clonotype with a few counts. The CDR3 DNA sequence: TGTGCCAGCGGTAGGACAGGGGCGAATGAGCAGTTCTTC. This sequence encodes CASGRTGANEQFF. The chain links TRBV5-6 to TRBJ2-1, with 9 positions matching TRBD1. Germline V gene lookup returns CDR1 SGHDT and CDR2 YYEEEE. The CDR3 length is 13 residues. The trim removed 7 bases at V and 7 bases at J, leaving 6 bases unmatched.

This chain uses TRBV7-2 with TRBJ2-5; TRBD2 matches 9 bases. Trimming took 11 bases from V and 3 from J; bases not matched to a gene: 7. The V gene's germline CDR1 is SGHTA and CDR2 FQGNSA. This CDR3 is 13 amino acids long. The CDR3 DNA sequence: TGTGCCGGCCGTAGCGGGGGAGAAGAGACCCAGTACTTC. This codes for CAGRSGGEETQYF.

This clonotype was found a few times. This sequence joins TRBV2 and TRBJ2-5; 11 nucleotides line up with TRBD2. V was clipped by 6 bases and J by 1 base; unmatched bases: 13. Germline CDR1 is SNHLY and CDR2 is FYNNEI. The CDR3 runs to 18 residues. The CDR3 sequence is CASRPKLAGGLVQETQYF. The CDR3 nucleotides are TGTGCCAGCAGACCTAAGTTAGCGGGGGGGCTGGTCCAAGAGACCCAGTACTTC.

At least ten counts were recorded for this clonotype. The rearrangement links TRBV28 to TRBJ2-2; D call uncertain. The ends were cut back, 5 bases at V and 0 bases at J, with 7 bases in the middle. Germline V gene lookup returns CDR1 MDHEN and CDR2 SYDVKM. The CDR3 loop spans 14 amino acids. CDR3 bases: TGTGCCAGCAGTGTGTCCGCGAACACCGGGGAGCTGTTTTTT. Protein product: CASSVSANTGELFF. The variable domain in full, with the rest retrieved from reference TRBV28 and TRBJ2-2, is DVKVTQSSRYLVKRTGEKVFLECVQDMDHENMFWYRQDPGLGLRLIYFSYDVKMKEKGDIPEGYSVSREKKERFSLILESASTNQTSMYLCASSVSANTGELFFGEGSRLTVL.

V usage is TRBV5-5 and J usage is TRBJ1-4; 9 bases are a match to TRBD1. Germline V CDR1 and CDR2: SGHKS, YYEKEE (reference sequence). This CDR3 comprises 16 residues. J gave up 4 bases and V 4 bases, and 8 bases lay outside the gene matches. The CDR3 region has the DNA TGTGCCAGCAGCCTAACGGCGGGACAGGGTAATGAAAAACTGTTTTTT. Residues: CASSLTAGQGNEKLFF.

This clonotype was seen only a few times. The chain carries TRBV14 and TRBJ1-4; D is possibly TRBD1 (6 bases). The CDR3 is made up of 15 amino acids. CDR1 SGHDN and CDR2 FVKESK come from the germline V gene. The germline V and J ends were trimmed by 4 bases and 4 bases, with 13 bases remaining between them. Written as DNA, the CDR3 is TGTGCCAGCAGCCGCTACGACAGGCATAATGAAAAACTGTTTTTT. The encoded protein is CASSRYDRHNEKLFF. The variable domain in full, with the rest retrieved from reference TRBV14 and TRBJ1-4, is EAGVTQFPSHSVIEKGQTVTLRCDPISGHDNLYWYRRVMGKEIKFLLHFVKESKQDESGMPNNRFLAERTGGTYSTLKVQPAELEDSGVYFCASSRYDRHNEKLFFGSGTQLSVL.

This rearrangement joins TRBV19 to TRBJ1-1; D is unclear. V lost 1 base, J lost 4 bases, and 13 bases lay in between. This CDR3 has 15 amino acids. Per the germline V gene, CDR1 is LNHDA and CDR2 is SQIVND (reference sequence). For the CDR3, the DNA is TGTGCCAGTAGTATAGGTGTCCCTCACCCCACTGAAGCTTTCTTT. This codes for CASSIGVPHPTEAFF.

This clonotype was recorded many times. The V call is TRBV2, the J call TRBJ2-2; the D is unclear. The V gene's germline CDR1 is SNHLY and CDR2 FYNNEI. CDR3 length: 16 residues. V was trimmed by 2 bases and J by 0 bases, leaving 10 bases between them. The DNA for the CDR3 is TGTGCCAGCAGTGAACAACATACTGCGAACACCGGGGAGCTGTTTTTT. Its protein is CASSEQHTANTGELFF.

In its sample, this clonotype was seen a few times. The chain joins TRBV3-1 to TRBJ1-5, with 7 bases aligning to TRBD1. The CDR3 length is 15 residues. V gave up 2 bases and J gave up 4 bases; unmatched junction bases: 5. Germline V gene data show CDR1 as LGHDT and CDR2 as YNNKEL (reference sequence). CDR3 DNA: TGTGCCAGCAGCCAAACTAGACAGGGTAATCAGCCCCAGCATTTT. Residues: CASSQTRQGNQPQHF.

This clonotype appeared many times. The J gene is TRBJ2-7, the V gene TRBV10-1; 8 bases map to TRBD1. CDR1 and CDR2 (germline): WNHNN, SYGVQD (reference sequence). The CDR3 is 15 amino acids. J was trimmed by 4 bases and V by 0 bases; bases with no gene match: 5. The CDR3 sequence is CASSESGQEGYEQYF. DNA for the CDR3: TGCGCCAGCAGTGAGTCGGGACAGGAGGGGTACGAGCAGTACTTC.

A few counts support this clonotype. V and J are TRBV3-1 and TRBJ1-5, with D possibly TRBD1 on 5 matching bases. CDR3 length equals 16 residues. V gave up 0 bases and J gave up 2 bases, with 11 bases separating them. CDR1 is LGHDT and CDR2 is YNNKEL in the germline V gene (reference sequence). The CDR3 spells CASSQDLGGGNQPQHF. The CDR3 region has the DNA TGTGCCAGCAGCCAAGATCTGGGGGGAGGCAATCAGCCCCAGCATTTT.

As concerns this clonotype: A junction boundary mismatches the germline segment, possibly from a read error. The genes are TRBV4-1 and TRBJ1-4; 7 bases line up with TRBD1. The CDR3 length is 17 residues. Looked up from germline, CDR1 is MGHRA and CDR2 is YSYEKL. The CDR3 sequence is CASSHTTGTATNEKLFF. CDR3 DNA sequence: TGCGCCAGCAGCCACACCACCGGGACAGCAACGAATGAAAAACTGTTTTTT.

This chain joins TRBV9 and TRBJ2-7; a possible D gene is TRBD2 (5 bases). CDR1 is SGDLS, CDR2 YYNGEE, per germline. V dropped 2 bases and J dropped 4 bases, with 16 bases sitting between them. The CDR3 is 15 residues long. CDR3 coding DNA: TGTGCCAGCAGCGTTCGGGTGGGAGAGATTTACGAGCAGTACTTC. It encodes CASSVRVGEIYEQYF. Looking up the rest from reference TRBV9 and TRBJ2-7 gives the full variable domain: DSGVTQTPKHLITATGQRVTLRCSPRSGDLSVYWYQQSLDQGLQFLIQYYNGEERAKGNILERFSAQQFPDLHSELNLSSLELGDSALYFCASSVRVGEIYEQYFGPGTRLTVT.

This clonotype was seen many times. The rearrangement links TRBV3-1 to TRBJ2-2; D unclear. The CDR3 is 14 amino acids. The germline CDR1 and CDR2 sequences are LGHDT and YNNKEL (reference sequence). V gave up 1 base and J gave up 0 bases, with 3 bases separating them. The CDR3 spells CASSQGTNTGELFF. The CDR3 DNA sequence: TGTGCCAGCAGCCAAGGTACGAACACCGGGGAGCTGTTTTTT.

The CDR3 DNA reads TGCAGCGTTGAAGATCGTAGGGGGCATGGCACTGAAGCTTTCTTT. Translating gives CSVEDRRGHGTEAFF. V gene TRBV29-1 combines with J gene TRBJ1-1; 7 positions agree with TRBD1. The CDR3 spans 15 residues. The J segment lost 4 bases and the V segment lost 0 bases, leaving 8 bases of the junction unmatched. The germline V gene has CDR1 SQVTM and CDR2 ANQGSEA.

With regard to this clonotype: Given a much more abundant clone one base away, this may be a read error. This chain links TRBV6-2 or TRBV6-3 with TRBJ1-1; tentatively, D is TRBD1 (5 bases). There are 13 residues in the CDR3. V was pared by 6 bases and J by 4 bases, with 12 bases between. From germline, CDR1 is MNHEY and CDR2 SVGEGT. CDR3 region: CASRYTRATEAFF. The CDR3, as DNA: TGTGCCAGCAGATACACCAGGGCCACTGAAGCTTTCTTT.

This clonotype was recorded at least ten times. V usage is TRBV11-2 and J usage is TRBJ1-1; the D gene is possibly TRBD1 (6 bases). CDR3 length: 15 amino acids. The germline gives CDR1 SGHAT, CDR2 FQNNGV. V shed 1 base and J shed 10 bases, with 19 bases lying between them. CDR3 sequence reads: CASSLGVDRPGGAFF. CDR3 in DNA: TGTGCCAGCAGCTTAGGTGTAGACAGGCCTGGAGGAGCTTTCTTT.

This clonotype was seen ten or more times. In DNA form, the CDR3 reads TGTGCCAGCAGTGACTCGGACTTCAAGACCGGGGAGCTGTTTTTT. Translating gives CASSDSDFKTGELFF. The chain combines TRBV2 with TRBJ2-2, with a possible D match to TRBD2 (5 bases). Germline assignment: CDR1 SNHLY and CDR2 FYNNEI. The V gene lost 3 bases and the J gene lost 5 bases, with 13 bases spanning the gap. CDR3 length equals 15 residues.

This clonotype was counted a few times. The V call is TRBV5-1, the J call TRBJ1-4, with TRBD1 as a possible D gene (5 bases). Trimming took off 3 bases at V and 3 bases at J, with 12 bases between the two ends. From germline, CDR1 is SGHRS and CDR2 YFSETQ. There are 15 residues in the CDR3. In DNA, the CDR3 is TGCGCCAGCAGCTCAACAGGCGTTCCTAATGAAAAACTGTTTTTT. Its protein is CASSSTGVPNEKLFF.

The rearrangement links TRBV25-1 to TRBJ1-1, with 8 bases identical to TRBD1. The CDR3 runs 17 residues. CDR1 MGHDK and CDR2 SYGVNS come from the germline V gene. V lost 4 bases, J lost 1 base, and 11 bases stayed unmatched. In DNA form, the CDR3 reads TGTGCCAGCAGTGTCTTAGGGGTCGGACAGGGGAACACTGAAGCTTTCTTT. This sequence encodes CASSVLGVGQGNTEAFF.

This CDR3 is CASSLALATPYF. DNA of the CDR3: TGTGCCAGCAGCTTAGCGCTGGCGACTCCGTATTTT. This chain joins TRBV7-9 and TRBJ2-3; D not resolved. CDR1 is SEHNR, CDR2 FQNEAQ, per germline (reference sequence). V gave up 0 bases and J gave up 14 bases, with 12 bases separating them. This CDR3 spans 12 amino acids.